This TCR beta chain was captured by sequencing in a study of cytomegalovirus exposure and HLA in healthy donors. Study observations and caveats: Across HLA loci, a later analysis found differing TCR association rates, with DRB1 most and HLA-C fewest.

PCR used 60 Vbeta primers and 13 Jbeta primers. Per the authors' pipeline: Later, 65 million to 85 million unique TCR beta chains were counted in an analysis, and roughly 11 million of them were shared. Only in-frame clones appear in the TCRdb table, and some are missing; sequencing was by immunoSEQ multiplex PCR. The V and J calls and clone size are taken from that table; D and trimming were inferred from the DNA. Of some 160,000 clones in the sample, about 88% were seen once. On this clone: Its antigen is still unknown.

This sequence originates from a young man in good health and CMV-seropositive. Sequencing input: PBMCs.

CDR3 nucleotides: TGTGCCAGCAGCCATATCAGGCAGGGGCCAGAGACCCAGTACTTC. Translating gives CASSHIRQGPETQYF. The chain joins TRBV7-9 to TRBJ2-5; perhaps TRBD1 as D (6 bases). V shed 5 bases and J shed 4 bases, with 17 bases lying between them. CDR3 length: 15 residues. Looked up from germline, CDR1 is SEHNR and CDR2 is FQNEAQ (reference sequence).